This T cell receptor beta chain was captured in a study of T cell repertoires in cytomegalovirus infection (dated by TCRdb to between 2019 and 2020). Concerning the study at large: The HLA type of each donor mattered for the analysis, because public TCR beta signatures pointed to carriage of CMV infection along with the matching HLA type.

Sequencing instrument: Illumina HiSeq 1500. Using fastp at Q25 and MiXCR, TCRdb reprocessed the public reads and kept productive beta chains. Rows with a matching CDR3 protein are joined into one entry that keeps the most common DNA and genes. The sample table contains hundreds of thousands of distinct CDR3 sequences; only one count was recorded for roughly 35% of them. The top ten clones comprise roughly 2.8% of the sample. Paper-wide results and their limitations: The ex vivo response was dominated by HLA-C-restricted CMV-specific TCR beta clonotypes, which also provided the single most frequent clonotype in two of eight donors. Carriers of CMV infection plus the relevant HLA type were discriminated by the cumulative frequency of public TCR beta family members in the study cohort and in an independent roughly 400-donor cohort.

A remark on this clonotype: Its antigen is not yet known. No clone much larger than this one lies a single base away; base qualities are absent.

The sample was PBMCs. This TCR derives from a human donor in good health (CMV status not recorded). Some clones in this sample may be carry-over from other donors' samples.

CDR3 loop: CASSRDAANEKLFF. The DNA reads TGTGCCAGCAGTCGGGACGCCGCTAATGAAAAACTGTTTTTT. The V and J genes are TRBV5-5 and TRBJ1-4, and the D gene may be TRBD1, 5 bases matching. The CDR3 covers 14 residues, taking in both the cysteine and the phenylalanine. The entry retains the CDR3 DNA only, 42 bases that are in frame from base 1. Between the V and J ends, shortened by 5 bases and 3 bases respectively, the junction contains 11 bases. Taken from the germline V gene (reference sequence), the CDR1 and CDR2 loops are SGHKS and YYEKEE.